The subject of this entry is one T cell receptor (beta chain). Its antigen is not known. Assay: immunoSEQ multiplex PCR; the TCRdb copy retains only in-frame clones and omits some. The sample includes about 220,000 clones, approximately 80% of them seen just once. This sample was included in a study of cytomegalovirus exposure and HLA in healthy donors. Donors came from a validation cohort of 90 to 150 subjects, distinct from the first 666-subject cohort. This CDR3 has 14 amino acids. Per germline, CDR1 SNHLY and CDR2 FYNNEI. V lost 3 bases, J lost 2 bases, and 9 bases lay in between. Study-wide results and caveats: Cytomegalovirus-associated TCR beta chains were listed, numbering around 150.

The rearrangement uses TRBV2 and TRBJ2-3, with TRBD1 as a possible D gene (6 bases). The sequenced sample consisted of PBMCs. The sequence came from a woman in her 30s in good health and CMV-seropositive. CDR3 coding DNA: TGTGCCAGCAGTGACAGGGGAGTCACAGATACGCAGTATTTT. Its protein product is CASSDRGVTDTQYF.